These 27 T cell receptor beta chains were all obtained from the same sample, sequenced in a study of tumor and adjacent non-tumor tissue in lung cancer. Three rounds of nested PCR, following a modified ARM-PCR protocol, produced the TCRbeta library. From the multiplex PCR reads, TCRdb called clonotypes with MiXCR, one entry per CDR3 protein. Among around 120,000 distinct CDR3 sequences listed, 60% to 70% were seen once. This sample's RNA came from whole unsorted tissue. Sequenced material: lung tumor tissue. The receptors originated from a man aged 25 to 40 with non-small cell lung cancer.

This clonotype was seen only once. A read error may account for a junction end that differs from germline. The rearrangement joins TRBV11-1 to TRBJ2-4, with D maybe TRBD1 (5 bases). Germline assignment: CDR1 SGHAT and CDR2 FQDESV (reference sequence). The CDR3 runs to 16 residues. This CDR3 reads CASTHSGRVNKNTQCF. In DNA, the CDR3 is TGTGCCAGCACCCACTCAGGCAGGGTGAACAAAAACACTCAGTGCTTC.

A word on this clonotype: Germline is not matched at one junction end, which may reflect a read error. The chain couples TRBV4-1 to TRBJ2-7, with D perhaps matching TRBD1 (6 bases). The CDR3 covers 17 residues. Germline V CDR1 and CDR2: MGHRA, YSYEKL. CDR3 region: CANSQEWDIGPGYEQYF. CDR3 nucleotide sequence: TGCGCCAACAGCCAAGAGTGGGACATAGGGCCTGGCTACGAGCAGTACTTC.

There are a few counts of this clonotype. This could be a read error, since a much larger clone is one nucleotide away. This chain uses TRBV11-3 with TRBJ1-1, with a tentative D call TRBD1 (5 bases). The length of the CDR3 is 13 residues. V was clipped by 4 bases and J by 4 bases, with 10 bases between them. From germline, CDR1 is SGHNT and CDR2 YENEEA. The CDR3 bases are TGTGCCAGCAGCTCGTCGGGGCCCACTGAAGCTTTCTTT. It is translated as CASSSSGPTEAFF.

Turning to this clonotype: A much larger clone differs by one base, so this may be a read error. As DNA, the CDR3 is TGCGTCAGCAGCCAAGGGTATTCCTCGACGAACACTGAAGCTTTCTTT. It specifies CVSSQGYSSTNTEAFF. This chain connects TRBV4-1 to TRBJ1-1; D is unresolved. The CDR3 is 16 residues long. Germline CDR1 and CDR2: MGHRA and YSYEKL.

This clonotype was observed many times. This chain connects TRBV5-4 to TRBJ2-6, with D possibly matching TRBD1 (6 bases). CDR3 size: 15 residues. Germline-derived CDR1 and CDR2 are SGHNT and YYREEE (reference sequence). V was pared by 4 bases and J by 4 bases, with 12 bases between. The CDR3 region is CASSPQGSGANVLTF. The CDR3 DNA reads as TGTGCCAGCAGCCCTCAGGGGTCCGGGGCCAACGTCCTGACTTTC.

The chain links TRBV6-1 to TRBJ2-1; TRBD2 matches at 11 bases. CDR3 size: 16 residues. Germline-derived CDR1 and CDR2 are MNHNS and SASEGT. Unmatched junction bases numbered 8, after V lost 5 bases and J lost 5 bases. The CDR3 spells CASSSRLAGGHNEQFF. DNA for the CDR3: TGTGCCAGCAGTTCGAGATTAGCGGGGGGGCACAATGAGCAGTTCTTC.

This clonotype was detected ten times or more. The rearrangement uses TRBV12-3 or TRBV12-4 and TRBJ2-7; a weak D match, TRBD2 (6 bases). V was cut by 4 bases and J by 1 base, with 11 bases left in between. The CDR3 consists of 14 residues. CDR3 DNA sequence: TGTGCCAGCAGTTCCACGACTAGGTCCTACGAGCAGTACTTC. Protein sequence: CASSSTTRSYEQYF.

This clonotype has a handful of counts. This chain joins TRBV10-3 and TRBJ2-7; 8 bases match TRBD1. V gave up 0 bases and J gave up 6 bases; unmatched junction bases: 7. Germline V gives CDR1 ENHRY, CDR2 SYGVKD. The CDR3 is 15 amino acids. This chain's CDR3 is CAISESSRGPGEQYF. In DNA form, the CDR3 reads TGTGCCATCAGTGAGTCTAGCAGGGGGCCTGGCGAGCAGTACTTC.

For the CDR3, the DNA is TGTGCCAGCAGTTTAAGAACCGAGCGGGGCCCCTACACCTTC. Translated, it gives CASSLRTERGPYTF. This chain joins TRBV11-2 and TRBJ1-2, with a possible D match to TRBD1 (5 bases). V gave up 6 bases and J gave up 10 bases, with 21 bases separating them. CDR3 length equals 14 residues. Germline CDR1 reads SGHAT; CDR2 reads FQNNGV.

A remark on this clonotype: It may be a read error: a sequence one base away is much more abundant. The genes are TRBV12-5 and TRBJ1-1; D is unresolved. Germline V gene lookup returns CDR1 LGHNT and CDR2 FRNRAP. CDR3 length equals 11 residues. CDR3 amino acids: CTSGRDTEAFF. CDR3 coding DNA: TGTACTAGTGGACGGGACACTGAAGCTTTCTTT.

As to this clonotype: A read error may explain this, as a much larger clone is one base away. This chain uses TRBV6-5 with TRBJ1-2, with D uncertain. The CDR3 contains 14 residues. Germline CDR1 and CDR2: MNHEY and SVGAGI. CDR3 DNA sequence: TGTGCCAGCACTTACGGTGCCGGGTCCTATGGCTACACCTTC. It specifies CASTYGAGSYGYTF.

This clonotype was seen a few times. This chain links TRBV6-5 with TRBJ2-7; 8 positions agree with TRBD1. Germline V CDR1 and CDR2: MNHEY, SVGAGI. The CDR3 consists of 15 residues. V was pared by 2 bases and J by 7 bases, with 10 bases of the junction left unmatched. CDR3 in DNA: TGTGCCAGCAGTTACATCGACAGGGGTGGGCGGGAGCAGTACTTC. Its translation is CASSYIDRGGREQYF.

In the case of this clonotype: One end of the junction fails to match germline, which may point to a read error. The rearrangement joins TRBV19 to TRBJ2-5; 8 nucleotides align to TRBD2. The germline CDR1 and CDR2 sequences are LNHDA and SQIVND (reference sequence). CDR3 length: 16 amino acids. CDR3 region: CASSPRGGPHKEIQYF. CDR3 bases: TGTGCCAGCAGTCCCCGGGGGGGACCCCACAAAGAGATCCAGTACTTC.

The gene calls are TRBV5-4 and TRBJ2-2, with D perhaps assigned TRBD1 or TRBD2 (6 bases each). CDR3 length equals 16 residues. Germline-derived CDR1 and CDR2 are SGHNT and YYREEE (reference sequence). Trimming left V 3 bases short and J 8 bases short, with 20 bases between. This CDR3 is CASSYSGGAKTGELFF. The CDR3 nucleotides are TGTGCCAGCAGCTACTCCGGGGGCGCGAAGACAGGGGAGCTGTTTTTT.

V usage is TRBV20-1 and J usage is TRBJ2-1; perhaps TRBD2 as D (5 bases). V lost 5 bases and J 11 bases, leaving 28 bases between the germline ends. The CDR3 is 16 residues long. CDR1 is DFQATT and CDR2 is SNEGSKA in the germline V gene (reference sequence). CDR3 loop: CSAAASGLALYKKQFF. CDR3 DNA: TGCAGTGCTGCCGCCTCAGGACTGGCGCTTTACAAAAAGCAGTTCTTC.

For this clonotype: At one end the junction does not follow the germline gene, possibly because of a read error. The chain couples TRBV4-2 to TRBJ2-2; the D is unclear. The germline gives CDR1 LGHNA, CDR2 YNFKEQ. The CDR3 consists of 14 residues. The CDR3 DNA is TGTGCCAGCAGCCACGAGGCGAACACCAGGGAGCTGTTTTTT. This codes for CASSHEANTRELFF.

About this clonotype itself: This may arise from a read error, as a much more abundant clone is one base away. The V call is TRBV6-2 or TRBV6-3, the J call TRBJ2-7; maybe TRBD1 (5 bases). Germline CDR1 and CDR2: MNHEY and SVGEGT. The CDR3 length is 14 residues. CDR3 coding DNA: TGTGCCAACAGTTCCCAGAGACAGACCTACGAGCAGTACTTC. This translates into CANSSQRQTYEQYF.

J is TRBJ2-7 and V is TRBV12-3 or TRBV12-4, with 10 nucleotides matching TRBD1. This CDR3 has 16 amino acids. CDR3 nucleotides: TGTACCATCAGTCTCGGGACAGGGGCCATCTCCTACGAGCAGTACTTC. Its translation: CTISLGTGAISYEQYF.

As to this clonotype: An end of the junction does not agree with germline; a read error may underlie this. V gene TRBV20-1 combines with J gene TRBJ1-2; D is uncertain. Germline V CDR1 and CDR2: DFQATT, SNEGSKA (reference sequence). CDR3 length equals 12 residues. The CDR3 protein is CSAKRTGYGYTF. Written as DNA, the CDR3 is TGTAGTGCCAAGAGGACCGGCTATGGCTACACCTTC.

To note about this clonotype: This may be a read error: a much more frequent sequence differs by one nucleotide. The chain carries TRBV20-1 and TRBJ1-6; D uncertain. Germline-derived CDR1 and CDR2 are DFQATT and SNEGSKA (reference sequence). The CDR3 contains 14 residues. This CDR3 reads CCARDGQFNSPLHF. CDR3 nucleotides: TGCTGTGCTAGAGATGGCCAGTTTAATTCACCCCTCCACTTT.

This clonotype was seen a single time. Likely a read error: the CDR3 ends without its conserved phenylalanine or tryptophan. The chain is built from TRBV6-6 and TRBJ1-1; no reliable D call. There are 13 residues in the CDR3. With 4 bases removed from V and 4 bases from J, the gap between germline ends came to 10 bases. Germline CDR1 and CDR2: MNHNY and SVGAGI (reference sequence). CDR3 in DNA: TGTGCCAGCAGTTCTGGGAGGAGCACTGAAGCTTTCATT. Translating gives CASSSGRSTEAFI.

Concerning this clonotype: At one boundary the junction diverges from the germline segment, which might be a read error. The V gene is TRBV29-1, the J gene TRBJ1-5; no definite D call. Germline V gene sequence: CDR1 SQVTM, CDR2 ANQGSEA. The CDR3 is made up of 13 amino acids. The CDR3 coding sequence is TGCAGCGTTGCATGCAGCAGTTATCAGCCCCAGCTTTTT. It is translated as CSVACSSYQPQLF.

As concerns this clonotype: This may come from a read error, since a much larger clone is one base off. The rearrangement uses TRBV29-1 and TRBJ1-2; 8 nucleotides match TRBD1. Germline assignment: CDR1 SQVTM and CDR2 ANQGSEA. There are 11 residues in the CDR3. CDR3: CSIEDRVGYTF. The DNA of the CDR3 is TGCAGCATTGAGGACAGGGTTGGCTACACCTTC.

This clonotype was picked up one time. An end of the junction does not agree with germline; a read error may underlie this. V and J are TRBV24-1 and TRBJ2-1, with 15 bases that match TRBD2. Germline V gene sequence: CDR1 KGHDR, CDR2 SFDVKD. This CDR3 region has 16 residues. CDR3 region: CATSDPGLAGGNERFF. Written as DNA, the CDR3 is TGTGCCACCAGTGATCCGGGACTAGCGGGGGGCAATGAGCGGTTCTTC.

Here the CDR3 DNA reads TGCGCCAGCAGATCCCGGACTAGCTGGAGGGCCGAGGAGACCCAGTACTTC. Translation: CASRSRTSWRAEETQYF. The chain has TRBV5-1 and TRBJ2-5; TRBD2 matches at 8 bases. The CDR3 runs 17 residues. The germline V gene has CDR1 SGHRS and CDR2 YFSETQ. The V segment lost 5 bases and the J segment 5 bases; nucleotides outside the gene matches: 17.

This clonotype has just a few counts. V gene TRBV5-1 combines with J gene TRBJ1-2, with 7 bases aligning to TRBD1. The J segment lost 7 bases and the V segment lost 4 bases, leaving 4 bases of the junction unmatched. CDR1 is SGHRS and CDR2 is YFSETQ in the germline V gene. This CDR3 has 12 amino acids. The chain's CDR3 is CASSTSGGGYTF. CDR3 sequence (DNA): TGCGCCAGCAGCACCTCAGGGGGTGGCTACACCTTC.

With respect to this clonotype: With a much larger clone just one base away, this may be a read error. The gene calls are TRBV6-1 and TRBJ1-2, with D unclear. This CDR3 has 14 amino acids. Trimming pared 5 bases from V and 4 bases from J, leaving 14 bases between. CDR1 and CDR2 from the germline V gene are MNHNS and SASEGT. CDR3 coding DNA: TGTGCCAGCAGTACTGAGAGAGGCTCCTATGGCTACACCTTC. Translation gives CASSTERGSYGYTF.